This TCR beta chain derives from a study of T-cell memory formation after mild COVID-19. About the study: TCR clusters were largely donor specific.

With regard to this clonotype: The antigen remains undetermined.

Study conclusions and caveats: Clones that contracted from day 15 to 85 were balanced CD4/CD8, while later expanders leaned CD4+.

TCRdb reprocessed the 5' RACE reads via MiXCR and lists one record per CDR3 protein. The data show hundreds of thousands of distinct CDR3 sequences, less than 25% seen once. Deletions cut 3 bases from V and 5 bases from J, with 14 bases between. This CDR3 spans 13 amino acids. Germline V gives CDR1 GTSNPN, CDR2 SVGIG (reference sequence). This chain uses TRBV30 with TRBJ2-7; D is perhaps TRBD2 (6 bases). Sequences were obtained from PBMCs or a T cell subset sorted from them (not recorded which). This TCR was sampled from an adult woman who had mild COVID-19 (a few samples of this study predate the infection). Cell type and time point are not known. The CDR3 DNA reads TGTGCCTGGAGAACCCCGGGACTCGACGAGCAGTACTTC. This gives the protein CAWRTPGLDEQYF.